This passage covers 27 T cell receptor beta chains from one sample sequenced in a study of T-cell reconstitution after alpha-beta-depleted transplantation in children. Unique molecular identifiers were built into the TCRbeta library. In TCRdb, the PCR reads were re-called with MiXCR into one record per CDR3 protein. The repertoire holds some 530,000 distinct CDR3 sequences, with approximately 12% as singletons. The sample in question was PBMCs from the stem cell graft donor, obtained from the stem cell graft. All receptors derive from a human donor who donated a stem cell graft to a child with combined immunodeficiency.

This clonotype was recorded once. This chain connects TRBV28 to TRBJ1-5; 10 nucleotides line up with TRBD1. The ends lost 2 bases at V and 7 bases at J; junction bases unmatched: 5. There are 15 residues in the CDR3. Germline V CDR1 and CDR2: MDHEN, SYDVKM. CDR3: CASSLRGQGFQPQHF. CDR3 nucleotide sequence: TGTGCCAGCAGTTTAAGGGGACAGGGGTTCCAGCCCCAGCATTTT.

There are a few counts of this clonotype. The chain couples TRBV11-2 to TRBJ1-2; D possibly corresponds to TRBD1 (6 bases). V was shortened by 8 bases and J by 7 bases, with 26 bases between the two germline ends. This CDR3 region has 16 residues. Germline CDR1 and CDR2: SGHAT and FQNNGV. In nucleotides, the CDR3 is TGTGCCAGCCACCGAGGCCGGGGGGCGCGAATGGGTGGCTACACCTTC. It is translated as CASHRGRGARMGGYTF.

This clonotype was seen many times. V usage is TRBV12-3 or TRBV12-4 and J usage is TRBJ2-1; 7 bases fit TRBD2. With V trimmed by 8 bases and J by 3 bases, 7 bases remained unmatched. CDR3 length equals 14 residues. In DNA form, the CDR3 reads TGTGCCAGCTGGGGGGGGGACGACTACAATGAGCAGTTCTTC. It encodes CASWGGDDYNEQFF.

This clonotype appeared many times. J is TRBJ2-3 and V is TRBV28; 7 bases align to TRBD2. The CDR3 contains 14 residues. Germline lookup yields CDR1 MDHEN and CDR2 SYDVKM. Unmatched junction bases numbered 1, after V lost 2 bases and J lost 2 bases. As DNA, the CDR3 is TGTGCCAGCAGTTTAAGCGGGGCCACAGATACGCAGTATTTT. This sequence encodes CASSLSGATDTQYF.

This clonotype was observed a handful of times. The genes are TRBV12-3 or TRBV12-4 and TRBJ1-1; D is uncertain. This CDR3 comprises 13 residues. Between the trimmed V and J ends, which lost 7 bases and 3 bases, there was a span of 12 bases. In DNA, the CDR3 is TGTGCCAGCACCCTAAGACGCGACACTGAAGCTTTCTTT. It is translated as CASTLRRDTEAFF.

The DNA for the CDR3 is TGCAGTGCTAGAGCCGGAGTAGACAGGGATGGAAACACCATATATTTT. This sequence encodes CSARAGVDRDGNTIYF. The V and J genes are TRBV20-1 and TRBJ1-3; 7 bases fit TRBD1. The CDR3 runs to 16 residues. V lost 1 base and J lost 3; bases outside the gene matches: 9. Germline V CDR1 and CDR2: DFQATT, SNEGSKA (reference sequence).

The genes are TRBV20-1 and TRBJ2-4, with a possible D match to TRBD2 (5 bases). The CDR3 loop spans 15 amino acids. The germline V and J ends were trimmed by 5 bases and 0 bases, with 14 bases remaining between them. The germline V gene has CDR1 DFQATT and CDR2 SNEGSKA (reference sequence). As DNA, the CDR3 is TGCAGTGCTGAAGCCGGGAAATTAGCCAAAAACATTCAGTACTTC. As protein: CSAEAGKLAKNIQYF.

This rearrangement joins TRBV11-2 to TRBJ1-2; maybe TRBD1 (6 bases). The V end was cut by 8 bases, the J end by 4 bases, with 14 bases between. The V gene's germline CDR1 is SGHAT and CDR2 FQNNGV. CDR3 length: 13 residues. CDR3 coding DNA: TGTGCCAGCGTCCACAGGGACGGCTATGGCTACACCTTC. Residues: CASVHRDGYGYTF.

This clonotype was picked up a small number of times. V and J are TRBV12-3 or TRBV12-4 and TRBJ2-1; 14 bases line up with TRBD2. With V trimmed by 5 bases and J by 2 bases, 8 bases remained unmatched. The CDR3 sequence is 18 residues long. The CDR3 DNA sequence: TGTGCCAGCAGTCCACCCGGGACTAGCGGGAGAGCCTACAATGAGCAGTTCTTC. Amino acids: CASSPPGTSGRAYNEQFF.

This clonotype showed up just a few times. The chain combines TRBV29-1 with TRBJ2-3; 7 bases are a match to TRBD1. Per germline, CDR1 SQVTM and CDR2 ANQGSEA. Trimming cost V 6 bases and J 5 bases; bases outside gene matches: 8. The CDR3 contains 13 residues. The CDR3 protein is CSVGQVGGDTQYF. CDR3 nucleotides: TGCAGCGTCGGACAGGTTGGCGGAGATACGCAGTATTTT.

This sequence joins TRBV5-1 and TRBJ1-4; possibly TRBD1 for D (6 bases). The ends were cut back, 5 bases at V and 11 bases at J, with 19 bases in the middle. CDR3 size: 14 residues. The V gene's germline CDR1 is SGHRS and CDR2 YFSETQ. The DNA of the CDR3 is TGCGCCAGCAGTTCCGCCAGTGACCAGGGGAAACTGTTTTTT. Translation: CASSSASDQGKLFF.

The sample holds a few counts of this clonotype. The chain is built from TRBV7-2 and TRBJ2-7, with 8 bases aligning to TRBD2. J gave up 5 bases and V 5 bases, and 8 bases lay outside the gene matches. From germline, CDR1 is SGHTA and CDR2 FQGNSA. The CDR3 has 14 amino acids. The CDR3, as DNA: TGTGCCAGCAGCCCCCGGGGGGGAACAGACGAGCAGTACTTC. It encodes CASSPRGGTDEQYF. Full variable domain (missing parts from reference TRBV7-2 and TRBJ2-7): GAGVSQSPSNKVTEKGKDVELRCDPISGHTALYWYRQSLGQGLEFLIYFQGNSAPDKSGLPSDRFSAERTGGSVSTLTIQRTQQEDSAVYLCASSPRGGTDEQYFGPGTRLTVT.

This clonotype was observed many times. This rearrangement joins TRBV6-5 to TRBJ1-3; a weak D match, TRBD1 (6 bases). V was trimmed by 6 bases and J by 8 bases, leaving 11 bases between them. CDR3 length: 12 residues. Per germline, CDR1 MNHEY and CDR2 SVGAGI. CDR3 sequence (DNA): TGTGCCAGCAGCACGACAGGTGACACCATATATTTT. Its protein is CASSTTGDTIYF.

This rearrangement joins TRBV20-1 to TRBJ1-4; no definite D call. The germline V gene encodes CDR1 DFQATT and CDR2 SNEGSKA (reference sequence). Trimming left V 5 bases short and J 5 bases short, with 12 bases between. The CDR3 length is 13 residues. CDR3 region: CSALGPLNEKLFF. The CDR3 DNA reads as TGCAGTGCTCTTGGACCGCTCAATGAAAAACTGTTTTTT.

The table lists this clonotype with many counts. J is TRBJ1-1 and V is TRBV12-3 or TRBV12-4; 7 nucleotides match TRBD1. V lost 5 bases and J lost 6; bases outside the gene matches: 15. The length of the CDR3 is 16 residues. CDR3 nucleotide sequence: TGTGCCAGCAGTAACCCCAAGACAGGGAAGTCCCCTGAAGCTTTCTTT. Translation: CASSNPKTGKSPEAFF.

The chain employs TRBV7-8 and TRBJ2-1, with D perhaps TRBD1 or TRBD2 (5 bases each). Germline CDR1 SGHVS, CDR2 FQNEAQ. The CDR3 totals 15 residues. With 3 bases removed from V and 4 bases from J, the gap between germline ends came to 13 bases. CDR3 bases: TGTGCCAGCAGCTTCTCTTCAGGGAGATACAATGAGCAGTTCTTC. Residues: CASSFSSGRYNEQFF. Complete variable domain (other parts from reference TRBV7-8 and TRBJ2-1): GAGVSQSPRYKVAKRGQDVALRCDPISGHVSLFWYQQALGQGPEFLTYFQNEAQLDKSGLPSDRFFAERPEGSVSTLKIQRTQQEDSAVYLCASSFSSGRYNEQFFGPGTRLTVL.

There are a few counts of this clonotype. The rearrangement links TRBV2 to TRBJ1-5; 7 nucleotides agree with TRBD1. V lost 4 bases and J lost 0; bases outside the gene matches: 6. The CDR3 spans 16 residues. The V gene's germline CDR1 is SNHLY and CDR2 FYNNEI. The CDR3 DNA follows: TGTGCCAGCAGTGGCCGACAGGGCGTTAGCAATCAGCCCCAGCATTTT. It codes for CASSGRQGVSNQPQHF.

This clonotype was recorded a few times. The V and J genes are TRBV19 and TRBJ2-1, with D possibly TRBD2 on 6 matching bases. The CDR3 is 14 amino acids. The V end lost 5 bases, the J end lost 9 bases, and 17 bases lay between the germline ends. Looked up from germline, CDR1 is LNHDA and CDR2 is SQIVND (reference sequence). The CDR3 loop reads CASSPGYGGSEQFF. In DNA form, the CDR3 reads TGTGCCAGTAGTCCCGGATACGGAGGGAGTGAGCAGTTCTTC.

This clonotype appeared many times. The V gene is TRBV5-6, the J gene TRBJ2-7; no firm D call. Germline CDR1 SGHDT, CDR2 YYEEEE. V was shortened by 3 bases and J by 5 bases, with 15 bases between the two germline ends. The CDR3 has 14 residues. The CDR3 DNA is TGTGCCAGCAGCTCAGGCCTGAAGGATCACGAGCAGTACTTC. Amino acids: CASSSGLKDHEQYF.

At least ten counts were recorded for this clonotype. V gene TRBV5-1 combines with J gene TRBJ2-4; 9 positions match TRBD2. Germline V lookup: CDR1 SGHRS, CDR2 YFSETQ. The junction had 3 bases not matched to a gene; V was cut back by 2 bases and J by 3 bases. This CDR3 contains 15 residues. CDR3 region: CASSFSGSDKNIQYF. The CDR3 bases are TGCGCCAGCAGCTTTAGCGGGAGTGACAAAAACATTCAGTACTTC. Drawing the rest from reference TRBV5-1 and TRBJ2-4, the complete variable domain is KAGVTQTPRYLIKTRGQQVTLSCSPISGHRSVSWYQQTPGQGLQFLFEYFSETQRNKGNFPGRFSGRQFSNSRSEMNVSTLELGDSALYLCASSFSGSDKNIQYFGAGTRLSVL.

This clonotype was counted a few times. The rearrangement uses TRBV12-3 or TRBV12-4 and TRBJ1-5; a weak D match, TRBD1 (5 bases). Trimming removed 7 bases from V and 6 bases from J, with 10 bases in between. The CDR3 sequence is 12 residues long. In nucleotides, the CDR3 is TGTGCCAGCACCCTTGGGGGTCAGCCCCAGCATTTT. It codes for CASTLGGQPQHF.

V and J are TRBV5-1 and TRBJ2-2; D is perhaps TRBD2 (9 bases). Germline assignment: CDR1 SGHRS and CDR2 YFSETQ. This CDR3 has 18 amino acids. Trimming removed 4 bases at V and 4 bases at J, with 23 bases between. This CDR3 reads CASSDRGSGRSVTGELFF. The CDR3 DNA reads TGCGCCAGCAGCGACAGGGGTAGCGGGAGATCGGTCACCGGGGAGCTGTTTTTT.

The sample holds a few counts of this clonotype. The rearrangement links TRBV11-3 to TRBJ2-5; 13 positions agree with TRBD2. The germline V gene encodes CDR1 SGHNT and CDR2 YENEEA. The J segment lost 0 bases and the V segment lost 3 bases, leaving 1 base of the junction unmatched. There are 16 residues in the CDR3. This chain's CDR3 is CASSFGLAGDQETQYF. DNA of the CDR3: TGTGCCAGCAGCTTTGGACTAGCGGGAGACCAAGAGACCCAGTACTTC.

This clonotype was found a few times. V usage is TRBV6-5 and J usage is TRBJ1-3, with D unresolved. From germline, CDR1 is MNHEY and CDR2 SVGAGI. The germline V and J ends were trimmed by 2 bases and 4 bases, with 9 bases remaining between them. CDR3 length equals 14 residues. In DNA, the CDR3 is TGTGCCAGCAGTTACGGAGCAAGGGGAAACACCATATATTTT. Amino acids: CASSYGARGNTIYF.

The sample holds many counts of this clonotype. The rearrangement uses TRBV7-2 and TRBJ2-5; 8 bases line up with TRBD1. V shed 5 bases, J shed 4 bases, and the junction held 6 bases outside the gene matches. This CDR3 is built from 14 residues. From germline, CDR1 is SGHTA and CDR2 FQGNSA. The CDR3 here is CASSPDRGRETQYF. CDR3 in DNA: TGTGCCAGCAGCCCAGACAGGGGACGAGAGACCCAGTACTTC.

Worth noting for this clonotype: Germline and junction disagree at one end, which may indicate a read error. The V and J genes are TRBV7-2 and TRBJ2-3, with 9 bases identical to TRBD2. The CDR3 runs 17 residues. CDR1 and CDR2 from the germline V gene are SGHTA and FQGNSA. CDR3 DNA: TGTGCCAGCACCTTATCTAGCGGGGCGGGGATCACAGATACGCAGTATTTT. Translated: CASTLSSGAGITDTQYF.

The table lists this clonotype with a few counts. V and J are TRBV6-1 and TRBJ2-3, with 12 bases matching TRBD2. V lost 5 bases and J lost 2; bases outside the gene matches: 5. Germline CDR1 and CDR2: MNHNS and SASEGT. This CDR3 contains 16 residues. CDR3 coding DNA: TGTGCCAGCAGTCCGAGACTAGCGGGGGACACAGATACGCAGTATTTT. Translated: CASSPRLAGDTDTQYF.